The 10 T cell receptor beta chains reported below all come from one sample, sequenced in a study of T cell responses to AZD1222 COVID-19 vaccine. Assay: immunoSEQ multiplex PCR; the TCRdb copy retains only in-frame clones and omits some. Found here are about 99,000 clones, nearly 90% of them singletons; the top ten hold 2.9%. The sample was peripheral blood, taken on day 0 of AZD1222 vaccination. These receptors all come from an adult in good health.

The chain uses TRBV7-9 and TRBJ2-3, with 7 bases that match TRBD1. V trimming: 5 bases; J trimming: 6 bases; junction bases outside the gene matches: 8. This CDR3 spans 14 amino acids. Germline lookup yields CDR1 SEHNR and CDR2 FQNEAQ (reference sequence). The CDR3 here is CASSPRQGWDTQYF. CDR3 nucleotides: TGTGCCAGCAGCCCACGACAGGGTTGGGATACGCAGTATTTT.

The gene calls are TRBV29-1 and TRBJ1-3, with unresolved D. Trimming stripped 4 bases from V and 4 bases from J, with 8 bases between. The CDR3 is 12 residues long. CDR1 SQVTM and CDR2 ANQGSEA come from the germline V gene. In DNA form, the CDR3 reads TGCAGCGTTGCTACAGACGGAAACACCATATATTTT. Translating gives CSVATDGNTIYF.

The genes are TRBV6-2 or TRBV6-3 and TRBJ1-5; TRBD1 matches 7 bases. The CDR3 contains 18 residues. V was pared by 0 bases and J by 0 bases, with 8 bases of the junction left unmatched. The germline V gene encodes CDR1 MNHEY and CDR2 SVGEGT. The CDR3 sequence: CASSYSGGRRISNQPQHF. CDR3 in DNA: TGTGCCAGCAGTTACTCAGGGGGCAGGAGAATTAGCAATCAGCCCCAGCATTTT.

This rearrangement joins TRBV5-6 to TRBJ2-7; D ambiguous. Germline assignment: CDR1 SGHDT and CDR2 YYEEEE. The CDR3 runs to 15 residues. Trimming cost V 4 bases and J 1 base, with 15 bases left between them. CDR3 DNA sequence: TGTGCCAGCAGCCACTTGGGTTTTCGGTCCTACGAGCAGTACGTC. Translation: CASSHLGFRSYEQYV.

This chain uses TRBV5-6 with TRBJ1-2; no reliable D call. Germline V gene data show CDR1 as SGHDT and CDR2 as YYEEEE. The V end was cut by 1 base, the J end by 6 bases, with 7 bases between. CDR3 length: 12 residues. The CDR3 DNA is TGTGCCAGCAGCTTGAGAGCCGATGGCTACACCTTC. Translated, it gives CASSLRADGYTF. Filled out from reference TRBV5-6 and TRBJ1-2, the complete variable domain reads DAGVTQSPTHLIKTRGQQVTLRCSPKSGHDTVSWYQQALGQGPQFIFQYYEEEERQRGNFPDRFSGHQFPNYSSELNVNALLLGDSALYLCASSLRADGYTFGSGTRLTVV.

The chain is built from TRBV18 and TRBJ2-1; 11 nucleotides line up with TRBD2. Losses at the gene ends were 4 bases for V and 5 bases for J; bases not matched to a gene: 4. Germline V gene data show CDR1 as KGHSH and CDR2 as LQKENI. The CDR3 extends over 15 amino acids. The DNA of the CDR3 is TGTGCCAGCTCACTAGCGGGAGGGGGCAACAATGAGCAGTTCTTC. Protein: CASSLAGGGNNEQFF.

This clone was recorded once. This chain connects TRBV6-2 or TRBV6-3 to TRBJ1-2; 10 nucleotides agree with TRBD1. This CDR3 region has 15 residues. Germline-derived CDR1 and CDR2 are MNHEY and SVGEGT. V shed 2 bases and J 7 bases; nucleotides not matched to a gene: 7. The CDR3 bases are TGTGCCAGCAGTTACGGGAGACAGGGGGCTCGTGGCTACACCTTC. It is translated as CASSYGRQGARGYTF.

The chain links TRBV3-1 (or the pseudogene TRBV3-2) to TRBJ1-2; no definite D call. CDR3 length: 13 amino acids. Per the germline V gene, CDR1 is LGHDT and CDR2 is YNNKEL (reference sequence). V gave up 3 bases and J gave up 5 bases, with 10 bases separating them. The CDR3 protein is CASSHEGEYGYTF. The CDR3 DNA sequence: TGTGCCAGCAGCCACGAAGGAGAATATGGCTACACCTTC.

This clone appeared a single time. V gene TRBV4-2 combines with J gene TRBJ1-4; D may be TRBD1 (6 bases). Germline V gives CDR1 LGHNA, CDR2 YNFKEQ. CDR3 length: 15 residues. V was pared by 3 bases and J by 8 bases, with 16 bases between. In nucleotides, the CDR3 is TGTGCCAGCAGCCAGGACACAGGGTTAGGGGAAAAACTGTTTTTT. The encoded protein is CASSQDTGLGEKLFF.

This chain links TRBV6-5 with TRBJ2-3; no clear D. The CDR3 runs to 15 residues. V lost 6 bases to trimming and J lost 4 bases, with 17 bases between them. The germline V gene has CDR1 MNHEY and CDR2 SVGAGI. This chain's CDR3 is CASSAWTARSDTQYF. The CDR3 DNA is TGTGCCAGCAGCGCTTGGACCGCGCGCTCAGATACGCAGTATTTT.